Each of the 19 T cell receptor beta chains below was sequenced from the same sample in a study of blood T cell repertoires in COVID-19. Assay used: immunoSEQ multiplex PCR; TCRdb lists only in-frame clones, some missing. Among roughly 200,000 clones listed, over 70% were seen once. The sequencing input was peripheral blood. All receptors come from a woman aged 65 to 85 with acute or convalescent COVID-19.

The chain links TRBV19 to TRBJ1-1; 8 nucleotides match TRBD1. Trimming at V came to 4 bases and at J to 3 bases, leaving 7 bases not matched to a gene. Germline CDR1 is LNHDA and CDR2 is SQIVND (reference sequence). CDR3 length: 15 residues. Here the CDR3 reads CASSRNRGADTEAFF. The CDR3 DNA follows: TGTGCCAGTAGTAGAAACAGGGGGGCGGACACTGAAGCTTTCTTT.

This clone appeared a few times. The chain recombines TRBV2 with TRBJ1-1; 7 nucleotides align to TRBD1. V lost 6 bases to trimming and J lost 4 bases; unmatched junction nucleotides: 8. In germline, CDR1 is SNHLY, CDR2 FYNNEI. This CDR3 has 14 amino acids. CDR3 region: CASSRQGSATEAFF. CDR3 DNA sequence: TGTGCCAGCAGCCGACAGGGTTCGGCCACTGAAGCTTTCTTT.

This sequence joins TRBV12-5 and TRBJ1-1; D gene unclear. Per the germline V gene, CDR1 is LGHNT and CDR2 is FRNRAP. The CDR3 sequence is 13 residues long. V was cut by 1 base and J by 3 bases, with 6 bases left in between. This chain's CDR3 is CASGLGLDTEAFF. The CDR3, as DNA: TGTGCTAGTGGTTTGGGGCTGGACACTGAAGCTTTCTTT.

The rearrangement links TRBV6-2 or TRBV6-3 to TRBJ2-7, with 7 bases matching TRBD2. Per the germline V gene, CDR1 is MNHEY and CDR2 is SVGEGT. This CDR3 is 12 amino acids long. The V and J ends lost 0 bases and 8 bases, in that order; junction bases with no gene match: 1. The CDR3 region is CASSYSREQQYF. Written as DNA, the CDR3 is TGTGCCAGCAGTTACTCGCGGGAGCAGCAGTACTTC.

CDR3 in DNA: TGTGCCAGCAGAAGCGGGAGAAGCTCTGGGGCCAACGTCCTGACTTTC. As protein: CASRSGRSSGANVLTF. The J gene is TRBJ2-6, the V gene TRBV2; 8 nucleotides align to TRBD2. This CDR3 spans 16 amino acids. J lost 0 bases, V lost 6 bases, and 4 bases had no gene match. Germline CDR1 SNHLY, CDR2 FYNNEI.

The gene calls are TRBV5-6 and TRBJ1-5; D is ambiguous. CDR1 and CDR2 (germline): SGHDT, YYEEEE. Trimming took off 4 bases at V and 4 bases at J, with 12 bases between the two ends. The CDR3 is 14 amino acids. CDR3 protein: CASSPRSGNQPQHF. CDR3 in DNA: TGTGCCAGCAGCCCCCGATCAGGAAATCAGCCCCAGCATTTT.

This rearrangement joins TRBV29-1 to TRBJ2-1; TRBD2 aligns across 11 bases. CDR1 is SQVTM and CDR2 is ANQGSEA in the germline V gene. The CDR3 runs to 14 residues. After removal of 4 bases from V and 5 bases from J, the junction contained 4 bases not matched to a gene. CDR3 loop: CSVAKLAGDNEQFF. The CDR3 nucleotides read TGCAGCGTTGCGAAACTAGCGGGGGACAATGAGCAGTTCTTC.

The V call is TRBV9, the J call TRBJ1-1; 7 bases are shared with TRBD1. The V gene's germline CDR1 is SGDLS and CDR2 YYNGEE. Germline trimming cut 0 bases from V and 5 bases from J; bases unmatched to any gene: 7. This CDR3 has 15 residues. CDR3 coding DNA: TGTGCCAGCAGCGTAGAGTATCTGACAGGGACTGAAGCTTTCTTT. As protein: CASSVEYLTGTEAFF.

The chain carries TRBV3-1 (or the pseudogene TRBV3-2) and TRBJ2-5; D is perhaps TRBD1 (5 bases). The CDR3 is made up of 15 amino acids. Germline assignment: CDR1 LGHDT and CDR2 YNNKEL (reference sequence). V was trimmed by 1 base and J by 5 bases, leaving 14 bases between them. The CDR3 loop reads CASSQASMGLETQYF. The DNA for the CDR3 is TGTGCCAGCAGCCAAGCGTCAATGGGGCTTGAGACCCAGTACTTC.

This clone has a handful of counts. This rearrangement joins TRBV3-1 (or the pseudogene TRBV3-2) to TRBJ1-2; TRBD1 matches at 10 bases. The J segment lost 6 bases and the V segment lost 0 bases, leaving 7 bases of the junction unmatched. Per the germline V gene, CDR1 is LGHDT and CDR2 is YNNKEL (reference sequence). This CDR3 contains 16 residues. The CDR3 nucleotides are TGTGCCAGCAGCCAAGATCCCGGGACAGGGGCAGATGGCTACACCTTC. Translation: CASSQDPGTGADGYTF.

The J gene is TRBJ2-1, the V gene TRBV5-1, with 14 bases identical to TRBD2. The CDR3 is 14 amino acids. Germline CDR1 SGHRS, CDR2 YFSETQ. With V trimmed by 0 bases and J by 10 bases, 0 bases remained unmatched. DNA for the CDR3: TGCGCCAGCAGCTTGGGACTAGCGGGAGGGGAGCAGTTCTTC. Translation gives CASSLGLAGGEQFF. The full variable domain, rest sourced from reference TRBV5-1 and TRBJ2-1, is KAGVTQTPRYLIKTRGQQVTLSCSPISGHRSVSWYQQTPGQGLQFLFEYFSETQRNKGNFPGRFSGRQFSNSRSEMNVSTLELGDSALYLCASSLGLAGGEQFFGPGTRLTVL.

This chain joins TRBV28 and TRBJ2-2; 12 nucleotides line up with TRBD2. Trimming at V came to 6 bases and at J to 2 bases, leaving 7 bases not matched to a gene. Germline V gene data show CDR1 as MDHEN and CDR2 as SYDVKM. The CDR3 consists of 17 residues. DNA for the CDR3: TGTGCCAGCAGCCCGGGGGGACTAGCGGGTAACACCGGGGAGCTGTTTTTT. Its protein is CASSPGGLAGNTGELFF.

V usage is TRBV29-1 and J usage is TRBJ2-4; 8 nucleotides match TRBD1. There are 11 residues in the CDR3. Germline V gene data show CDR1 as SQVTM and CDR2 as ANQGSEA. The V segment lost 7 bases and the J segment 8 bases; nucleotides outside the gene matches: 4. CDR3 amino acids: CSGGQGDIQYF. CDR3 nucleotides: TGCAGCGGCGGACAGGGAGACATTCAGTACTTC.

The J gene is TRBJ1-5, the V gene TRBV19, with unresolved D. The CDR3 is 17 residues long. The V end lost 7 bases, the J end lost 0 bases, and 19 bases lay between the germline ends. Germline CDR1 is LNHDA and CDR2 is SQIVND (reference sequence). The CDR3 is CASIRSAAVYSNQPQHF. CDR3 DNA sequence: TGTGCCAGTATCAGGTCAGCAGCGGTTTATAGCAATCAGCCCCAGCATTTT. The variable domain in full, completed from reference TRBV19 and TRBJ1-5, reads DGGITQSPKYLFRKEGQNVTLSCEQNLNHDAMYWYRQDPGQGLRLIYYSQIVNDFQKGDIAEGYSVSREKKESFPLTVTSAQKNPTAFYLCASIRSAAVYSNQPQHFGDGTRLSIL.

The gene calls are TRBV15 and TRBJ2-7; TRBD1 matches at 7 bases. The CDR3 has 14 residues. The germline V gene has CDR1 LNHNV and CDR2 YYDKDF (reference sequence). J was trimmed by 2 bases and V by 2 bases; bases with no gene match: 3. The CDR3 DNA reads as TGTGCCACCAGCAGAACCGGGACAGCCTACGAGCAGTACTTC. As protein: CATSRTGTAYEQYF.

The chain has TRBV12-2 and TRBJ1-4; the table names TRBD1, a call not compared with the DNA. TRBV12-2 is reported as a pseudogene. The CDR3 is made up of 15 amino acids. Here the CDR3 reads CARPYLGTPNEKLFF. The CDR3 DNA reads as TGTGCAAGGCCATACTTGGGGACACCTAATGAAAAACTGTTTTTT.

This clone was detected once. The chain is built from TRBV7-9 and TRBJ2-1; D is possibly TRBD2 (6 bases). The CDR3 length is 17 residues. Germline CDR1 is SEHNR and CDR2 is FQNEAQ (reference sequence). V was clipped by 1 base and J by 6 bases, with 19 bases between them. CDR3: CASSLGTGTWDFNEQFF. Here the CDR3 DNA reads TGTGCCAGCAGCTTAGGAACCGGGACTTGGGATTTCAATGAGCAGTTCTTC.

This clone was counted once. This chain links TRBV2 with TRBJ1-5; 9 bases line up with TRBD1. The CDR3 contains 17 residues. The junction had 10 bases not matched to a gene; V was cut back by 3 bases and J by 4 bases. The germline gives CDR1 SNHLY, CDR2 FYNNEI. The CDR3 is CASSDSILGQGNQPQHF. In DNA form, the CDR3 reads TGTGCCAGCAGTGATTCCATCTTGGGACAGGGAAATCAGCCCCAGCATTTT.

CDR3 in amino acids: CASSGTSGSTDTQYF. The DNA for the CDR3 is TGTGCCAGCTCCGGGACTAGCGGGAGCACAGATACGCAGTATTTT. This chain joins TRBV3-1 (or the pseudogene TRBV3-2) and TRBJ2-3, with 12 bases fitting TRBD2. This CDR3 is 15 amino acids long. Trimming at V came to 8 bases and at J to 0 bases, leaving 3 bases not matched to a gene. Germline lookup yields CDR1 LGHDT and CDR2 YNNKEL (reference sequence).